This T cell receptor (beta chain) was found in a study of blood T cell repertoires in COVID-19. About the research overall: Specimens from acute and convalescent COVID-19 originated in the United States, Italy and Spain.

In the authors' methods: Amplification of reference gene primers provided the estimated nucleated cell counts. Using immunoSEQ multiplex PCR, the repertoire was profiled, and TCRdb retains in-frame clones only, with some absent. That table gives V, J and clone size, and the DNA gave D and trimming. This sample has over 70,000 clones, with around 88% found just once. V lost 5 bases and J lost 0, with 5 bases in between. From germline, CDR1 is MNHEY and CDR2 SMNVEV (reference sequence). The CDR3 runs 14 residues. The sequenced sample consisted of peripheral blood. This sequence joins TRBV27 and TRBJ1-6, with unresolved D. The sequence came from a human donor in a cohort sampled during active COVID-19. The CDR3 here is CASSASSYNSPLHF. The CDR3 region has the DNA TGTGCCAGCAGTGCGAGCTCCTATAATTCACCCCTCCACTTT.